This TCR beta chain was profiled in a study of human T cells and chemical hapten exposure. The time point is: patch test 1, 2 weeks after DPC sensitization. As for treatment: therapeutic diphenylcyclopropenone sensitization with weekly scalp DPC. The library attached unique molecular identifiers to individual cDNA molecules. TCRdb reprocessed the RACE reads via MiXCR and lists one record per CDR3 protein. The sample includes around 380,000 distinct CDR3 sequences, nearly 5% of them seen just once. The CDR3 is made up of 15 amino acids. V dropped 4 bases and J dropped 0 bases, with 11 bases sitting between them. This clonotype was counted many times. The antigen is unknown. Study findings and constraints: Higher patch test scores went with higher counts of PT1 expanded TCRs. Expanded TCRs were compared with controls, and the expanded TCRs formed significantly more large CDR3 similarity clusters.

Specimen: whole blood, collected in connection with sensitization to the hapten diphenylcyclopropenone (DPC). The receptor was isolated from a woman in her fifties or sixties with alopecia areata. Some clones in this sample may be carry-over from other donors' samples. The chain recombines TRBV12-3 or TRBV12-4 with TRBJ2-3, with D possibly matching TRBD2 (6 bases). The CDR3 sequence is CASSSGEFSTDTQYF. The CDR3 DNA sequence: TGTGCCAGCAGTTCGGGGGAGTTCAGCACAGATACGCAGTATTTT.